This T cell receptor beta chain was recovered during a study of persistence of HIV-infected CD4 T cells (dated by TCRdb to about 2020). Regarding the research as a whole: The study isolated CMV- and HIV-1 Gag-responding CD4+ T cells from ART-treated individuals to examine antigen-driven clonal expansion of HIV-1-infected cells. Peripheral blood samples of up to about 180 mL were collected at multiple time points, except for a couple of participants, who underwent leukapheresis at a single time point. Participants had been on suppressive ART for a median of roughly 8 years. Proviral sequencing was used to assess clonality among infected cells, whereas TCRbeta sequencing gauged the clonality of all cells within each sorted population. For the TCR cluster analysis across participants, 8 or 9 participants were included for CMV and more than 5 participants for Gag. The research as a whole found: Antigen-responding cells were enriched for expanded CDR3beta sequences that were degenerate, which suggests that CD4+ responses to CMV and Gag underwent convergent selection. Only a small number of individuals took part in the study, and the range of antigens tested was limited. Significantly lower TCRbeta richness was observed in CMV- and Gag-responding cells than in anti-CD3/anti-CD28-responding cells, and higher oligoclonality was observed in CMV-responding cells than in CD3/CD28-stimulated and Gag-responding cells. Because the TCR analyses were done in bulk, restricting them to just the rare CMV-responding cells that actually carried HIV-1 proviruses was not possible. Within the same sorted populations, TCR oligoclonality correlated with proviral oligoclonality.

TCRbeta repertoires were sequenced from genomic DNA with the immunoSEQ hsTCRB assay version 4 in survey mode. For TCRbeta sequencing, genomic DNA was diluted to approximately 9 ng/uL, with up to 1 ug used per sample. On the study's bioinformatics: Analysis of the TCRbeta data was done in ImmunoSeq Analyzer 3.0, and diversity was computed on productive nucleotide rearrangements. Using the Immunarch R package, lower-bound TCR diversity was estimated with the improved Chao index and clonality was estimated with the Gini coefficient. When different nucleotide rearrangements encoded the same CDR3beta amino acid sequence, each rearrangement was treated as a distinct clonotype. TCRbeta sequences significantly enriched in antigen-responding cells relative to anti-CD3/anti-CD28-activated cells were identified by differential abundance analysis. GLIPH2 grouped TCRs by predicted peptide-MHC specificity, both within each participant and across combined participant data sets. Sourced from immuneACCESS, this table was stored by TCRdb with only in-frame sequences that have V and J called. A share of the clones is absent; for the studies checked, an unresolved V gene accounts for under half, and the remainder has no known explanation. V and J calls and clone size are as listed in that table; D and trimming were resolved from the DNA. For this sample there are about 33,000 clones; approximately 85% appear just once. The ten largest clones represent about 0.86% of the sample.

V loses 0 bases, J loses 0 bases, and the germline ends lie 11 bases apart. The germline V gene sets CDR1 to SGHTS and CDR2 to YDEGEE. The CDR3 contains 16 residues, cysteine and phenylalanine counted. Just the 48-base CDR3 DNA is kept, in frame starting at base 1. This specimen's treatment or condition label, per the study, means: suppressive antiretroviral therapy. Lysates of CMV-infected fibroblasts at 10 ug/mL were used to stimulate the cells. Nonresponding CD40L-negative CD69-negative CD45RO-high memory CD4+ T cells were sorted as memory populations depleted of antigen-responding cells. HIV-1-infected adults in whom suppressive ART had been started during chronic infection were enrolled as participants. Plasma HIV-1 RNA had been undetectable (below 50 copies/mL) in participants for at least 4 years. To be included, a participant needed positive CMV serology and a CD4+ T cell count above 400 cells/uL. Before stimulation, PBMCs were isolated using density centrifugation and depleted of CD8+ T cells. Stimulation of CD8-depleted PBMCs was carried out for 15 to 20 hours with anti-CD28/CD49d costimulation, CD40-blocking antibody and enfuvirtide, to prevent new infections. Sorting was done on either a Beckman Coulter MoFlo Legacy or an XDP sorter, and propidium iodide was used to exclude dead cells. For samples with more than one million cells, genomic DNA was extracted with the QIAamp DNA Mini Kit, and for all other samples the Quick-DNA Microprep Kit was used.

As to this clone: Its recognized antigen is unknown. No base quality information exists; no much larger clone differs at one position.

This sample comprised CD4+ T cells sorted from PBMCs after approximately 20-hour stimulation, obtained from a patient who received antiretroviral therapy. Taken with the paper, the label for cell subset or site translates to: CD40L-CD69- CD45RO-high memory CD4 T cells not responding to CMV lysate. This chain joins TRBV5-8 to TRBJ2-3; the D gene is perhaps TRBD2, from 5 matching bases. This TCR was sampled from an adult man with HIV who was CMV-seropositive. The DNA reads TGTGCCAGCAGCTTGGGGGCGGGTCCTAGCACAGATACGCAGTATTTT. This codes for CASSLGAGPSTDTQYF.